This TCR beta chain was captured by sequencing in a study of beta chain features in type 1 diabetes. Germline V gives CDR1 SGHTA, CDR2 FQGNSA. With V trimmed by 5 bases and J by 0 bases, 4 bases remained unmatched. The CDR3 covers 16 residues. This clone appeared many times. The antigen remains undetermined. Sequenced material consisted of expressed TCRB transcripts (all of the isolated RNA was reverse transcribed). Only in-frame clones appear in the TCRdb table, and some are missing; sequencing was by immunoSEQ multiplex PCR. The sample shows more than 300,000 clones, over 8.5% of them seen only once. Staining for CD45RO/CCR7/CD25/CD127/CD95/CD27 allowed sorting of CD4+ naive, central memory, regulatory and stem cell-like memory cells. Study-wide results and limits: All four CD4+ subsets of Type 1 diabetes patients contained TCRB CDR3s that were moderately but significantly shorter.

This TCR derives from a man aged 25 to 40 with type 1 diabetes. Sequenced material: central memory CD4+ T cells from blood. The V and J genes are TRBV7-2 and TRBJ2-1; TRBD2 matches 10 bases. CDR3 in DNA: TGTGCCAGCAGCACAAAGCGGGGGGGCTCCTACAATGAGCAGTTCTTC. It codes for CASSTKRGGSYNEQFF.